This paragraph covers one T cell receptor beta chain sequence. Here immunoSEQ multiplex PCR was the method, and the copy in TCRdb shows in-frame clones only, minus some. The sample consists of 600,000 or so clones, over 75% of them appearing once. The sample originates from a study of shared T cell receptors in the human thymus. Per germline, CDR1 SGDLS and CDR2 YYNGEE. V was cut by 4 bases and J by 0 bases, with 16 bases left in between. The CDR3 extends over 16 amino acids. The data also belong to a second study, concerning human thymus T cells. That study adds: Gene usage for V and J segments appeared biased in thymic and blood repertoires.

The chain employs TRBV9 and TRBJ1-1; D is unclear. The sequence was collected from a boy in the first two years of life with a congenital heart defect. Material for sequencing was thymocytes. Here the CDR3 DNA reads TGTGCCAGCAGCCCAGATGAGGGTGAAATGAACACTGAAGCTTTCTTT. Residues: CASSPDEGEMNTEAFF.